What follows is one TCR beta chain and its context. Its antigen is currently unknown. This entry is derived from a study of cytomegalovirus exposure and HLA in healthy donors. For the study at large: It was reported in a later analysis that the 95 to 150 validation repertoires used the same platform as the roughly 640 first-cohort repertoires. Overall study findings and caveats: Diagnosis of cytomegalovirus status made by the classifier reportedly showed high specificity and sensitivity. It was approximately 170 TCR beta chains that were listed as cytomegalovirus-associated.

Germline V gene sequence: CDR1 SGHDT, CDR2 YYEEEE. This CDR3 comprises 17 residues. Trimming cost V 4 bases and J 2 bases; bases outside gene matches: 12. The method was immunoSEQ multiplex PCR; TCRdb's version includes in-frame clones alone and lacks a portion of them. The table has 73,000 or so clones, about 94% seen once. V usage is TRBV5-6 and J usage is TRBJ1-3, with 7 bases identical to TRBD1. This TCR was sampled from a woman in her late teens or twenties in good health and CMV-seropositive. The sample consisted of PBMCs. CDR3: CASSARRTGLAGNTIYF. CDR3 bases: TGTGCCAGCAGCGCCCGTAGGACAGGTCTAGCTGGAAACACCATATATTTT.